This T cell receptor beta chain stems from a study of CD8+ T cells in alopecia areata (dated by TCRdb to the late 2010s). Study-wide context: Treated patients were enrolled in an open-label pilot trial of oral tofacitinib, 5 to 10 mg twice daily, for moderate-to-severe alopecia areata. immunoSEQ multiplex PCR using 35 Vbeta forward primers and 13 Jbeta reverse primers was used to amplify TCRbeta CDR3 regions. RNA came from the PAXgene miRNA kit for fixed scalp, the miRNeasy kit for PBMCs, and the RNeasy kit for mouse skin. Tofacitinib-treated patients had biopsies at baseline and at 4 and 24 weeks of treatment, with a later scalp biopsy in several patients. Scalp clonality was compared among normal scalp (n=4), patchy alopecia areata scalp (n=8), and alopecia totalis/universalis scalp (n=8). In humans, TCRbeta sequencing was performed on scalp tissue and on sorted CD4+ and CD8+ peripheral blood T cells from healthy controls and from patients with patchy or totalis/universalis alopecia areata. High-throughput TCRbeta sequencing was used to examine T cell clonal expansion in alopecia areata in both the C3H/HeJ mouse model and human patients. In treated patients, disease severity was measured using the SALT score, which gives the percentage of scalp surface area affected. Patients stayed on tofacitinib for 6 to 18 months and then had 6 months of follow-up off drug so that delayed response and recurrence could be assessed. Study-wide findings and limitations: Tofacitinib significantly lowered scalp clonality and the number of expanded CD8+ clones among the top 100 scalp clones. The treated cohort was small, with a single nonresponder, so links between baseline CD8+ expansion and response need larger studies. Unlike mouse skin, which is dominated by gammadelta T cells, normal human skin has resident alphabeta T cells that are also sequenced, and this complicates analysis of the scalp TCR repertoire. Higher clonality and more expanded CD8+ clones were observed in lesional scalp than in normal scalp, particularly in alopecia totalis/universalis, a finding suggestive of antigenic drive. During tofacitinib treatment, many expanded lesional clones remained in scalp and blood, and this persistence may partly explain relapse after treatment is stopped. TCR sequences shared between patients were less clear than in mice, possibly partly because of HLA diversity in the patient population.

At the junction V is shortened by 5 bases and J by 0 bases, with 14 bases in between. There are 16 amino acids in the CDR3, from cysteine to phenylalanine inclusive. The kept DNA is CDR3 alone, 48 bases in frame from the first base. Per the germline V gene (reference sequence), MNHEY is the CDR1 and SMNVEV is the CDR2. Preparation of the library involved the immunoSEQ multiplex PCR assay. RNA was extracted from all samples and reverse transcribed into cDNA, which served as template for TCR sequencing. First-strand cDNA was synthesized using SuperScript III with a 2:1 mix of oligo-dT and random hexamers. Amplification bias was assessed with a synthetic immune receptor repertoire, and residual bias was removed computationally. Turning to the authors' computational methods: Raw reads were preprocessed to remove errors, and CDR3 was defined according to IMGT conventions as the region from the conserved cysteine to phenylalanine. Clonality was computed by normalizing Shannon entropy by log2 of the number of productive unique TCRs and subtracting the result from 1. Scalp TCRbeta sequences were cross-referenced with sorted blood CD4 and CD8 repertoires so that the CD4 or CD8 identity of scalp clones could be inferred. Sourced from immuneACCESS, this table was stored by TCRdb with only in-frame sequences that have V and J called. A share of the clones is absent; for the studies checked, an unresolved V gene accounts for under half, and the remainder has no known explanation. V, J and clone size were drawn from that table, and D and trimming were deduced from the DNA. This sample gives 110,000 to 150,000 clones in total; 45% to 60% of them show up just once. The ten largest clones take up approximately 16% of the sample.

In the paper's terms, the time point label means: more than three weeks on oral tofacitinib. Taken with the paper, the label for treatment or condition translates to: oral pan-JAK inhibitor, 5-10 mg twice daily. Lesional scalp punch biopsies and peripheral blood were obtained from alopecia areata patients. PBMCs were isolated by density centrifugation and stained for CD3, CD4 and CD8, and CD4+ and CD8+ T cells were sorted on a FACSAria. Concerning this clone itself: What this receptor recognizes is not known. No base-level quality is on record; no much larger clone is a single base apart.

The chain employs TRBV27 and TRBJ2-4, and the D gene may be TRBD1, 6 bases matching. This material consisted of CD8+ T cells sorted from blood, taken at week 4, from a patient treated with tofacitinib. The receptor's source is a human donor with alopecia areata. CDR3 loop: CASSLQGKAAKNIQYF. The sequence in DNA is TGTGCCAGCAGTCTACAGGGAAAGGCAGCCAAAAACATTCAGTACTTC.